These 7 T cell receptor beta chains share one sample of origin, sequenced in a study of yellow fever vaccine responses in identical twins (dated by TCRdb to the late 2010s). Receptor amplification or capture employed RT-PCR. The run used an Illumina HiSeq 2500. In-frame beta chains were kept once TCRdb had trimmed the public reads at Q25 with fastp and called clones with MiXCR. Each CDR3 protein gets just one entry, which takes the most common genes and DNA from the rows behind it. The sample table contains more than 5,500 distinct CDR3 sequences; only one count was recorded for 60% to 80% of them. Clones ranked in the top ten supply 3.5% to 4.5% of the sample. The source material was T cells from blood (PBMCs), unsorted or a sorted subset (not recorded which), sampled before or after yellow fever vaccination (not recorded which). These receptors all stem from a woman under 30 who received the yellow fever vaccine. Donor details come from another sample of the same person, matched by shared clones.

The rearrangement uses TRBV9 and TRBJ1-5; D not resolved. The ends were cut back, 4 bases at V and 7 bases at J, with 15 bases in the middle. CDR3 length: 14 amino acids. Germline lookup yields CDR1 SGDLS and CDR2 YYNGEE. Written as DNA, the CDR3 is TGTGCCAGCAGCCCCAATGGTGGTAGGCAGCCCCAGCATTTT. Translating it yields CASSPNGGRQPQHF.

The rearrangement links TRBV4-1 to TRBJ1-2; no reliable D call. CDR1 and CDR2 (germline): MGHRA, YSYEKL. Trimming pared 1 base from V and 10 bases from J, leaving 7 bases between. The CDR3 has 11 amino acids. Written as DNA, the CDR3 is TGCGCCAGCAGCCAAGGATCGGACTACACCTTC. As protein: CASSQGSDYTF.

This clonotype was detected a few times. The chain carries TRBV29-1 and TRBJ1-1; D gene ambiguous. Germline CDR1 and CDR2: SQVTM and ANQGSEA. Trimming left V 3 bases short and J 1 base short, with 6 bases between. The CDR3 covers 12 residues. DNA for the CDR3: TGCAGCGTTGACCGGGCGAACACTGAAGCTTTCTTT. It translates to CSVDRANTEAFF.

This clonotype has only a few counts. The DNA for the CDR3 is TGCAGCGTAGCTACAGGGGGCTTTGATTCACCCCTCCACTTT. Its protein is CSVATGGFDSPLHF. The V call is TRBV29-1, the J call TRBJ1-6, with 9 bases matching TRBD1. J lost 8 bases, V lost 6 bases, and 8 bases had no gene match. The CDR3 is 14 residues long. Germline CDR1 is SQVTM and CDR2 is ANQGSEA.

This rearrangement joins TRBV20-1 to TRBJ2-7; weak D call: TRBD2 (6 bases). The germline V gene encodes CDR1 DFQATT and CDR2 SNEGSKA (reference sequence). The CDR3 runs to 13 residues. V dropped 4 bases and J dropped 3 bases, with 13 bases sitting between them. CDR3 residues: CSATTGTHYEQYF. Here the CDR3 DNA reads TGCAGTGCTACAACCGGGACTCACTACGAGCAGTACTTC.

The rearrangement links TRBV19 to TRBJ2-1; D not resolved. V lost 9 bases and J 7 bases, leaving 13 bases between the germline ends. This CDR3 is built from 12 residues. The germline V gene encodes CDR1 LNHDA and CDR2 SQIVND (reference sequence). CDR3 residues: CASSFGLNEQFF. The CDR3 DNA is TGTGCCAGCTCCTTTGGTTTGAATGAGCAGTTCTTC.

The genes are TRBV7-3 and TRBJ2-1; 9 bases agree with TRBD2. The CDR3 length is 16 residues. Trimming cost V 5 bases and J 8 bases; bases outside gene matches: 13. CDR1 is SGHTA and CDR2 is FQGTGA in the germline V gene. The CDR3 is CASSPGAAGGNDEQFF. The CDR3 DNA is TGTGCCAGCAGCCCCGGGGCGGCGGGGGGGAACGATGAGCAGTTCTTC.